These T cell receptor beta chains were read from a single sample in a study of blood T cell repertoires in COVID-19. Clones were read by immunoSEQ multiplex PCR, and TCRdb kept only the in-frame ones, dropping some. The table records 130,000 to 150,000 clones, 88% of them present only once. The sample was peripheral blood. These receptors were collected from a man aged 65 to 85 with acute or convalescent COVID-19. CDR3s leave out the opening cysteine and the closing phenylalanine or tryptophan.

j_call,v_call,cdr3_aa
TRBJ2-3,TRBV5-1,ASSFGLDTDTQY
TRBJ1-1,TRBV12-5,AGDRGHGTEAF
TRBJ2-7,TRBV28,ASERDSYEQY
TRBJ1-3,TRBV10-3,AIRTGSPGNTIY
TRBJ2-7,TRBV28,ASSLVGAAYEQY
TRBJ2-5,TRBV6-5,ASRRGLEETQY
TRBJ1-5,TRBV6-5,ASSRDRLNQPQH
TRBJ1-4,TRBV29-1,SVGIRGSEKLF
TRBJ2-1,TRBV21-1,ASRPPLAGGPTEQF
TRBJ2-1,TRBV18,ASSPRGDGEQF
TRBJ2-3,TRBV28,ASSRTSGRATDTQY
TRBJ1-4,TRBV7-8,ASSLVRQPNEKLF
TRBJ1-2,TRBV18,ASSPSGGVSGYT
TRBJ2-5,TRBV7-2,ASSLGRQETQY
TRBJ2-7,TRBV20-1,SARGVYEQY
TRBJ2-1,TRBV5-5,ASSLGGDYNEQF
TRBJ1-1,TRBV6-6,ASSYQGGHTEAF
TRBJ1-2,TRBV28,ASSQISGGLYGYT
TRBJ2-5,TRBV6-5,ASSLPPGTGVY
TRBJ2-7,TRBV6-1,ASSEASTGEY
TRBJ1-2,TRBV5-4,ASSFYEKESGYT
TRBJ1-5,TRBV6-6,ASSYSELPNQPQH
TRBJ2-7,TRBV5-4,ASSADRGRDEQY